The sequence of this T cell receptor beta chain was determined in a study of human T cells and chemical hapten exposure. Study observations and caveats: TCRs at a frequency above 1 in 1000 stayed unchanged with DPC sensitization.

In the original analysis: TCRs per sample had a median of around 98,000 and ranged from about 23,224 to 750,000. TCRdb called the RACE reads again in MiXCR, with one record for every CDR3 protein. It is TCRdb's table, rather than the study itself, that gives the V and J calls and clone size. The sample holds 300,000 to 450,000 distinct CDR3 sequences; about 5.1% are singletons and the top ten take just over 2.5%. Time point indicated: pre-sensitization, week 0. Treatment here: therapeutic diphenylcyclopropenone sensitization with weekly scalp DPC. This clonotype has ten or more counts. Its specificity is not known. The source is a woman aged 50 to 60 with alopecia areata. Some clones in this sample may be carry-over from other donors' samples. Specimen: whole blood, collected in connection with sensitization to the hapten diphenylcyclopropenone (DPC).

The CDR3 nucleotides are TGTGCCAGCAGCGAGGGGACTGCTTCTCTCACAGATACGCAGTATTTT. This translates into CASSEGTASLTDTQYF. V gene TRBV9 combines with J gene TRBJ2-3; D might be TRBD2 (6 bases). Trimming pared 3 bases from V and 2 bases from J, leaving 16 bases between. The germline gives CDR1 SGDLS, CDR2 YYNGEE. CDR3 length: 16 residues.